The TCR beta chain under discussion was sequenced for a study of T cells in Graves' hyperthyroidism and ophthalmopathy. The CDR3 is 13 residues long. V was shortened by 6 bases and J by 3 bases, with 12 bases between the two germline ends. Each 10 ml fresh peripheral blood draw supplied the PBMCs. This clonotype was seen repeatedly, ten times or more. Amplification targeted TCR beta CDR3 regions from RNA transcripts. The TCR CDR3 first-round RT-PCR relied on the HTBI primer set. TCRdb re-derived calls from the multiplex PCR reads in MiXCR, one entry per CDR3 protein. The table records almost 350,000 distinct CDR3 sequences, around 18% of them present only once.

This chain uses TRBV12-3 or TRBV12-4 with TRBJ2-7; D possibly corresponds to TRBD1 (5 bases). The origin of this receptor is a woman in her thirties or forties with Graves' ophthalmopathy. Input material: blood. The CDR3 nucleotides are TGTGCCAGCAGCCGAGGACACGGCTACGAGCAGTACTTC. Encoded protein: CASSRGHGYEQYF.